Shown below are 9 T cell receptor beta chains from a single sample sequenced in a study of blood T cell repertoires in COVID-19. Profiling relied on immunoSEQ multiplex PCR, and the TCRdb table lists in-frame clones only, not all of them. The sample holds approximately 75,000 clones, around 80% seen once. The sample comprised peripheral blood. The receptors were gathered from a man in his fifties with COVID-19, enrolled during active disease.

V is TRBV28 and J is TRBJ2-3, with a tentative D call TRBD2 (5 bases). Germline V gene sequence: CDR1 MDHEN, CDR2 SYDVKM. The V end was cut by 6 bases, the J end by 0 bases, with 10 bases between. This CDR3 has 14 residues. The CDR3 loop reads CASRVERSTDTQYF. The CDR3 region has the DNA TGTGCCAGCAGGGTGGAGCGGAGCACAGATACGCAGTATTTT. Full variable domain (missing parts from reference TRBV28 and TRBJ2-3): DVKVTQSSRYLVKRTGEKVFLECVQDMDHENMFWYRQDPGLGLRLIYFSYDVKMKEKGDIPEGYSVSREKKERFSLILESASTNQTSMYLCASRVERSTDTQYFGPGTRLTVL.

This chain uses TRBV7-6 with TRBJ1-1, with a tentative D call TRBD1 (5 bases). This CDR3 has 13 residues. V lost 4 bases to trimming and J lost 1 base, with 7 bases between them. Germline V gene data show CDR1 as SGHVS and CDR2 as FNYEAQ. In nucleotides, the CDR3 is TGTGCCAGCAGCTCACAGGAGAACACTGAAGCTTTCTTT. Encoded protein: CASSSQENTEAFF.

CDR3 sequence reads: CASSSQGDGYTF. The CDR3 DNA follows: TGTGCCAGCAGTTCCCAGGGGGATGGCTACACCTTC. V usage is TRBV12-3 or TRBV12-4 and J usage is TRBJ1-2; 7 nucleotides agree with TRBD1. V shed 4 bases, J shed 6 bases, and the junction held 2 bases outside the gene matches. The CDR3 spans 12 residues.

The chain combines TRBV6-5 with TRBJ1-5, with no clear D. The V gene's germline CDR1 is MNHEY and CDR2 SVGAGI. The CDR3 is 15 amino acids. Trimming pared 7 bases from V and 0 bases from J, leaving 13 bases between. Here the CDR3 DNA reads TGTGCCAGCAAAGTCGGGAGGCTTAGCAATCAGCCCCAGCATTTT. This encodes CASKVGRLSNQPQHF.

The chain recombines TRBV19 with TRBJ1-1; 9 nucleotides line up with TRBD1. There are 14 residues in the CDR3. Trimming cost V 7 bases and J 3 bases; bases outside gene matches: 6. From germline, CDR1 is LNHDA and CDR2 SQIVND (reference sequence). As DNA, the CDR3 is TGTGCCAGTACCTATACAGGGGGCCACACTGAAGCTTTCTTT. It specifies CASTYTGGHTEAFF.

This clone was detected a few times. The chain has TRBV9 and TRBJ2-3; perhaps TRBD1 as D (5 bases). V was cut by 0 bases and J by 4 bases, with 12 bases left in between. The V gene's germline CDR1 is SGDLS and CDR2 YYNGEE. This CDR3 is 15 amino acids long. In nucleotides, the CDR3 is TGTGCCAGCAGCGTAGAAGGGGATTCACCAGATACGCAGTATTTT. It codes for CASSVEGDSPDTQYF.

This clone turned up a few times. The chain combines TRBV3-1 (or the pseudogene TRBV3-2) with TRBJ1-1; no firm D call. This CDR3 region has 13 residues. Trimming cost V 6 bases and J 1 base, with 9 bases left between them. Germline CDR1 is LGHDT and CDR2 is YNNKEL (reference sequence). The CDR3 sequence is CASSIRQNTEAFF. CDR3 DNA: TGTGCCAGCAGTATAAGACAGAACACTGAAGCTTTCTTT.

The chain has TRBV18 and TRBJ1-5, with D maybe TRBD1 (5 bases). The germline V and J ends were trimmed by 3 bases and 2 bases, with 14 bases remaining between them. The CDR3 loop spans 16 amino acids. Germline values: CDR1 KGHSH, CDR2 LQKENI. The CDR3 DNA sequence: TGTGCCAGCTCACCGGTGGAAGGGACTGGCAATCAGCCCCAGCATTTT. The encoded protein is CASSPVEGTGNQPQHF.

This clone came up a few times. J is TRBJ1-1 and V is TRBV28; weak D call: TRBD1 (6 bases). Germline CDR1 and CDR2: MDHEN and SYDVKM. The V end lost 7 bases, the J end lost 1 base, and 13 bases lay between the germline ends. CDR3 length: 14 residues. CDR3 loop: CASTPWGPNTEAFF. The CDR3 DNA reads as TGTGCCAGCACCCCTTGGGGGCCGAACACTGAAGCTTTCTTT.